One and the same sample provided the 8 T cell receptor beta chains below, sequenced in a study of T cell clonality in common variable immunodeficiency. The assay was immunoSEQ multiplex PCR, and TCRdb's table has in-frame clones only and misses some. The specimen gives 30,000 to 40,000 clones without singletons; the ten biggest hold roughly a tenth. The specimen sequenced was peripheral blood mononuclear cells. The receptors stem from a person aged 18 to 70 in good health.

This clone was observed many times. The DNA ends 3 residues before the CDR3 does, and the rest of the CDR3 is filled in from the germline J gene. The chain couples TRBV18 to TRBJ2-3; 9 bases line up with TRBD1. This CDR3 comprises 15 residues. The V gene's germline CDR1 is KGHSH and CDR2 LQKENI. Losses at the gene ends were 4 bases for V and 4 bases for J; bases not matched to a gene: 6. The CDR3 DNA, read in part, is TGTGCCAGCTCACTGGGACAGGGAAGAGCAGATACG. Translating gives CASSLGQGRADT. The CDR3 in its entirety is CASSLGQGRADTQYF.

This clone came up many times. The read comes to an end 3 residues before the CDR3 does, leaving the germline J gene to fill in the end. The V call is TRBV7-6, the J call TRBJ2-1; 9 bases agree with TRBD2. CDR1 and CDR2 (germline): SGHVS, FNYEAQ. The CDR3 spans 17 residues. Trimming took 4 bases from V and 4 from J; bases not matched to a gene: 11. CDR3 bases read: TGTGCCAGCAGCTCCCCTAGCGGGACCCACTTGTACAATGAG. Its translation is CASSSPSGTHLYNE. The entire CDR3 sequence reads CASSSPSGTHLYNEQFF.

The table lists this clone with many counts. The CDR3 goes on 3 residues after the read ends, and that part is filled in from the germline J gene. The gene calls are TRBV5-1 and TRBJ2-3; D is perhaps TRBD1 (5 bases). Germline V gives CDR1 SGHRS, CDR2 YFSETQ. This CDR3 comprises 14 residues. Trimming left V 2 bases short and J 5 bases short, with 12 bases between. The CDR3 protein is CASSLGLGEDTQYF. Incomplete CDR3 DNA: TGCGCCAGCAGCTTAGGGTTAGGGGAAGATACG.

At least ten counts were recorded for this clone. Sequencing ends 3 residues short of the CDR3 end; the germline J gene provides the rest. This rearrangement joins TRBV7-2 to TRBJ2-3; 7 bases are a match to TRBD1. V was pared by 5 bases and J by 0 bases, with 5 bases of the junction left unmatched. This CDR3 region has 15 residues. Germline V gene data show CDR1 as SGHTA and CDR2 as FQGNSA. The sequenced CDR3 bases are TGTGCCAGCAGCGCCGGGACAGCTAGCACAGATACG. Its protein product is CASSAGTASTDT. The complete CDR3 protein is CASSAGTASTDTQYF. The full variable domain, its missing parts supplied by reference TRBV7-2 and TRBJ2-3, is GAGVSQSPSNKVTEKGKDVELRCDPISGHTALYWYRQSLGQGLEFLIYFQGNSAPDKSGLPSDRFSAERTGGSVSTLTIQRTQQEDSAVYLCASSAGTASTDTQYFGPGTRLTVL.

A word on this clone: The CDR3 goes on 3 residues after the read ends, and that part is filled in from the germline J gene. The J gene is TRBJ1-4, the V gene TRBV2; 9 bases match TRBD1. The V and J ends lost 9 bases and 7 bases, in that order; junction bases with no gene match: 9. Germline loops: CDR1 SNHLY, CDR2 FYNNEI. The CDR3 totals 14 residues. The covered CDR3 bases are TGTGCCAGTTCCCGGGGGACAGGGAGTGAAAAA. Encoded protein: CASSRGTGSEK. The complete CDR3 protein is CASSRGTGSEKLFF.

This clone has at least ten counts. The sequenced fragment ends 3 residues before the CDR3 boundary, so the rest is inferred from the germline J gene. This chain joins TRBV4-1 and TRBJ2-7, with D tentatively TRBD1 (6 bases). The CDR3 contains 14 residues. The V and J ends lost 4 bases and 1 base respectively, with 11 bases between them. The V gene's germline CDR1 is MGHRA and CDR2 YSYEKL. CDR3 in amino acids: CASSPPQGSYEQYF. The covered CDR3 bases are TGCGCCAGCAGCCCACCACAGGGATCCTACGAG.

This clone appeared many times. From the germline J gene comes the end of the CDR3, since the read stops 3 residues before it. This chain connects TRBV7-9 to TRBJ2-2; 8 nucleotides match TRBD1. V trimming: 4 bases; J trimming: 5 bases; junction bases outside the gene matches: 6. This CDR3 is 15 amino acids long. Looked up from germline, CDR1 is SEHNR and CDR2 is FQNEAQ (reference sequence). The sequenced part of the CDR3 DNA is TGTGCCAGCAGCTATTACAGGGGGAAAACCGGGGAG. This encodes CASSYYRGKTGE. The full CDR3 is CASSYYRGKTGELFF.

This clone was detected ten times or more. The sequenced part of the CDR3 DNA is TGTGCCAGCAGCTTTCTCTACGAG. It translates to CASSFLYE. From start to end, the CDR3 is CASSFLYEQYF. This sequence joins TRBV7-2 and TRBJ2-7; D ambiguous. The CDR3 end falls 3 residues outside the read, so it is completed with the germline J gene. Germline-derived CDR1 and CDR2 are SGHTA and FQGNSA. Trimming removed 3 bases at V and 3 bases at J, with 3 bases between. The CDR3 sequence is 11 residues long. The full variable domain, rest sourced from reference TRBV7-2 and TRBJ2-7, is GAGVSQSPSNKVTEKGKDVELRCDPISGHTALYWYRQSLGQGLEFLIYFQGNSAPDKSGLPSDRFSAERTGGSVSTLTIQRTQQEDSAVYLCASSFLYEQYFGPGTRLTVT.